Reported below is one TCR delta chain. The antigen remains undetermined. A far larger clone is off by one base, so a read error is likely. This sample also contains other DNA sequences that code for the same CDR3. Flow sorting of PBMC yielded separate Vgamma9/Vdelta2+ and Vdelta2-negative gammadelta T cell populations for bulk repertoire analysis. Trimming removed 1 base from V and 4 bases from J; junction bases left unmatched: 7. Germline V CDR1 and CDR2: GEAIGNYY, EKD. This CDR3 contains 15 residues. These data come from a study of γδ T cells in repeated Plasmodium falciparum infection. Findings and caveats of the study: Compared with Australian children, Malian Vdelta2-negative repertoires seemed more clonal, less diverse, less shared.

TCRdb reanalysed the multiplex PCR reads via CATT. Of tens of thousands of delta-chain clones listed, over 0.75% were seen once; the top ten hold over 8.5%. The TCR originated in a pool of human donors (malaria-infected and uninfected, not separated). Sequencing was done on a sample of gamma-delta T cells from blood. This chain links TRDV2 with TRDJ1; TRDD3 matches 8 bases. The J gene is not listed in TCRdb, so it was assigned here from a DNA match to germline. The CDR3 region has the DNA TGTGCCTGTGACACATTGGCTGGGGGACTCGATAAACTCATCTTT. It encodes CACDTLAGGLDKLIF.